The sample holds a few counts of the clone carrying this T cell receptor (beta chain). These data come from a study of blood T cell repertoires in COVID-19. The overall study: The analysed material was cDNA or gDNA that came from T cells, B-cell-depleted T cells, or PBMCs.

Sequencing was performed with immunoSEQ multiplex PCR; in TCRdb, only in-frame clones are kept and a portion is missing. The table shows about 180,000 clones, with 86% occurring only once. The sample taken for sequencing was PBMCs or T cells enriched from blood (not recorded which). The sequence came from a woman aged 25-40 years who had recovered from COVID-19.

CDR3 in DNA: TGTGCCAGTAGTATAAACAGGGCAACTGAAGCTTTCTTT. Protein product: CASSINRATEAFF. V and J are TRBV19 and TRBJ1-1; perhaps TRBD1 as D (6 bases). Germline CDR1 reads LNHDA; CDR2 reads SQIVND (reference sequence). This CDR3 region has 13 residues. Trimming pared 2 bases from V and 5 bases from J, leaving 9 bases between.